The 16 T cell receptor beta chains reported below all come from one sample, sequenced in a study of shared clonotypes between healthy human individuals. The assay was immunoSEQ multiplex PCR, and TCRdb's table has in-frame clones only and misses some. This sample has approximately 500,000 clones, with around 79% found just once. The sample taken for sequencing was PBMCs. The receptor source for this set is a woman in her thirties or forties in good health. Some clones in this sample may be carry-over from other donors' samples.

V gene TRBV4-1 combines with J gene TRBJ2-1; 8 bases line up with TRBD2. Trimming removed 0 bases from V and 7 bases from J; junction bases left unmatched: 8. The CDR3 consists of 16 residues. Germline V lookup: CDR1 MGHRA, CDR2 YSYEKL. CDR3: CASSQEKTSANNEQFF. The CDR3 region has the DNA TGCGCCAGCAGCCAAGAGAAGACTAGCGCGAATAATGAGCAGTTCTTC.

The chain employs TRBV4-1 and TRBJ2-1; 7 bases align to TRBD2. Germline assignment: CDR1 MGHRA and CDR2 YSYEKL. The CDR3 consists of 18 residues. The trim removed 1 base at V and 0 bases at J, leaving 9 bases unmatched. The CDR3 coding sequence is TGCGCCAGCAGCCAAGCCCCTCTAGCGGTGAGCTCCTACAATGAGCAGTTCTTC. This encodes CASSQAPLAVSSYNEQFF.

The CDR3 sequence is CASSTSPNTQYF. The DNA for the CDR3 is TGTGCCAGCAGCACGAGTCCAAATACGCAGTATTTT. The chain links TRBV5-4 to TRBJ2-3, with D uncertain. This CDR3 contains 12 residues. V lost 4 bases, J lost 7 bases, and 10 bases lay in between. The germline CDR1 and CDR2 sequences are SGHNT and YYREEE (reference sequence).

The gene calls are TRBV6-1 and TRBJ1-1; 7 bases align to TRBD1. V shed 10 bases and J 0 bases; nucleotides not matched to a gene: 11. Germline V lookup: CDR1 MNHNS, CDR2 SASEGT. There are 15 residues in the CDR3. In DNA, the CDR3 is TGTGCCATCCTACAGGGGATCTGGATGAACACTGAAGCTTTCTTT. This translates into CAILQGIWMNTEAFF.

The CDR3 DNA is TGTGCCAGCAGCTCGGGACAGGGGTCCTACAATGAGCAGTTCTTC. Its protein is CASSSGQGSYNEQFF. The chain joins TRBV7-2 to TRBJ2-1; 10 bases agree with TRBD1. There are 15 residues in the CDR3. Germline V gene lookup returns CDR1 SGHTA and CDR2 FQGNSA. V shed 4 bases, J shed 1 base, and the junction held 1 base outside the gene matches.

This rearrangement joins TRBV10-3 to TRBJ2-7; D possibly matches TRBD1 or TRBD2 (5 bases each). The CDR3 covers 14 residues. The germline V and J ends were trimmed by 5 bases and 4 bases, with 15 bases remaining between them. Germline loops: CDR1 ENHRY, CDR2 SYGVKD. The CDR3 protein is CAISIRDGDYEQYF. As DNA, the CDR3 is TGTGCCATCAGTATCCGGGACGGCGATTACGAGCAGTACTTC.

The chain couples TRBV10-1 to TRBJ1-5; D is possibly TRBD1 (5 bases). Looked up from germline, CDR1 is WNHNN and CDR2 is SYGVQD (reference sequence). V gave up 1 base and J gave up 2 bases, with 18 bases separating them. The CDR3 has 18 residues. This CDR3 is CASSELPRQGWCNQPQHF. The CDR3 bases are TGCGCCAGCAGTGAGTTGCCGCGGCAGGGATGGTGCAATCAGCCCCAGCATTTT.

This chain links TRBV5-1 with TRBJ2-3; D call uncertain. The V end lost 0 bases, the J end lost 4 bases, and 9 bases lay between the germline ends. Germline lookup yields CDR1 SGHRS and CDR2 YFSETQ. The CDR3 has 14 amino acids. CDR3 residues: CASSLGQFPDTQYF. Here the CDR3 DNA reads TGCGCCAGCAGCTTGGGCCAGTTTCCAGATACGCAGTATTTT.

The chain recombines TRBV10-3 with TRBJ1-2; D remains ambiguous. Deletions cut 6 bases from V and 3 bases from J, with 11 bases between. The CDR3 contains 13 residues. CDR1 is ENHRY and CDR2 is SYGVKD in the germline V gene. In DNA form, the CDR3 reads TGTGCCATCAGCTTAAGGGTCCACTATGGCTACACCTTC. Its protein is CAISLRVHYGYTF.

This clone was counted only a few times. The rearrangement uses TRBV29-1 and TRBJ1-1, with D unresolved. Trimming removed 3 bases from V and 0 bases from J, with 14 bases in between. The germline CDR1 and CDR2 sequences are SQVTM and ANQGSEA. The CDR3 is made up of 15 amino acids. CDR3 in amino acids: CSVDLKVTLNTEAFF. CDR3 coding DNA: TGCAGCGTTGATCTGAAGGTCACGTTGAACACTGAAGCTTTCTTT.

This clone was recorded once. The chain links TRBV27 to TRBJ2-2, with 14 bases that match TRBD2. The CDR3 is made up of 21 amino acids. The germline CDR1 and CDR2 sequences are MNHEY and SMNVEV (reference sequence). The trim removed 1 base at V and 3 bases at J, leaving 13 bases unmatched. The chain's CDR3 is CASSLYPPTSGRVKYTGELFF. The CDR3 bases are TGTGCCAGCAGTTTATACCCCCCGACTAGCGGGAGGGTGAAATACACCGGGGAGCTGTTTTTT.

CDR3 nucleotide sequence: TGTGCCAGCGGGGGGACTAGCGGGTACCAAGAGACCCAGTACTTC. Its protein product is CASGGTSGYQETQYF. The chain links TRBV2 to TRBJ2-5; TRBD2 matches at 12 bases. Germline V CDR1 and CDR2: SNHLY, FYNNEI. The J segment lost 0 bases and the V segment lost 8 bases, leaving 4 bases of the junction unmatched. This CDR3 contains 15 residues.

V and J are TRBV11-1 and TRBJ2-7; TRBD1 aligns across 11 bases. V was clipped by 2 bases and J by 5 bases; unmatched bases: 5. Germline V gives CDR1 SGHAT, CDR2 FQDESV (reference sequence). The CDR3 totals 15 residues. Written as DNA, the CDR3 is TGTGCCAGCAGCTTATCTGGACAGGGGGCAGACGAGCAGTACTTC. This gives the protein CASSLSGQGADEQYF. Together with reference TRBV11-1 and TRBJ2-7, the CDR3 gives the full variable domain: EAEVAQSPRYKITEKSQAVAFWCDPISGHATLYWYRQILGQGPELLVQFQDESVVDDSQLPKDRFSAERLKGVDSTLKIQPAELGDSAMYLCASSLSGQGADEQYFGPGTRLTVT.

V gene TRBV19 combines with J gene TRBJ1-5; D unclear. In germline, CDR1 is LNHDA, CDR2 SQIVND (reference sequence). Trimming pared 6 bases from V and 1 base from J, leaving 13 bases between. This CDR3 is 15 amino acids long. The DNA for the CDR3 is TGTGCCAGTAGGGCGGGTGGAGGGAGCAATCAGCCCCAGCATTTT. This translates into CASRAGGGSNQPQHF. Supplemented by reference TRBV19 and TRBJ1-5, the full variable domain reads DGGITQSPKYLFRKEGQNVTLSCEQNLNHDAMYWYRQDPGQGLRLIYYSQIVNDFQKGDIAEGYSVSREKKESFPLTVTSAQKNPTAFYLCASRAGGGSNQPQHFGDGTRLSIL.

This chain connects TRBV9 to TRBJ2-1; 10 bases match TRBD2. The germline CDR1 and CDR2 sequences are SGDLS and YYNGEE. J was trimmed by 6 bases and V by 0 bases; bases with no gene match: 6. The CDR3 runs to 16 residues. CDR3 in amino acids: CASSVDLLAGFNEQFF. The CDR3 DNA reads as TGTGCCAGCAGCGTAGACTTACTAGCGGGATTCAATGAGCAGTTCTTC.

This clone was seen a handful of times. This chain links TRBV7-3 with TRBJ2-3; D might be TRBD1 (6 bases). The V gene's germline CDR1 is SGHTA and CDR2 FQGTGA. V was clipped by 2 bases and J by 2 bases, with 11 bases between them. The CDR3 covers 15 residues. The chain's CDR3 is CASSLQGPATDTQYF. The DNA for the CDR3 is TGTGCCAGCAGCTTACAGGGGCCAGCCACAGATACGCAGTATTTT.